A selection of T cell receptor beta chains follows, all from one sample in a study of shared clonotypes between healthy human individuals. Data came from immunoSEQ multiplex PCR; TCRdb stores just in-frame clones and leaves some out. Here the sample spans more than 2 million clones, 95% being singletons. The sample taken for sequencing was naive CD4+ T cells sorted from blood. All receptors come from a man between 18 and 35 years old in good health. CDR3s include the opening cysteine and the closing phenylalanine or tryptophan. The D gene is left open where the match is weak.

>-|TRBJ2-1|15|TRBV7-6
CASSDRGLARNEQFF
TGTGCCAGCAGCGACCGGGGGCTAGCGCGCAATGAGCAGTTCTTC
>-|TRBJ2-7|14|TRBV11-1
CASSSGIRGYEQYF
TGTGCCAGCAGCTCCGGTATCAGGGGCTACGAGCAGTACTTC
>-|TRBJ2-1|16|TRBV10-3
CAISESGWGPYNEQFF
TGTGCCATCAGTGAGTCGGGGTGGGGCCCCTACAATGAGCAGTTCTTC
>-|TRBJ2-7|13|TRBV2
CASYQRAYGEQYF
TGTGCCAGCTACCAAAGGGCGTACGGCGAGCAGTACTTC
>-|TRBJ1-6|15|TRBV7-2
CASSSASSYNSPLHF
TGTGCCAGCAGCTCAGCTAGCTCCTATAATTCACCCCTCCACTTT
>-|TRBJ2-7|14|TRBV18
CASSPPPGEYEQYF
TGTGCCAGCTCACCACCGCCGGGCGAATACGAGCAGTACTTC
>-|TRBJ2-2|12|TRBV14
CASNRNTGELFF
TGTGCCAGCAATCGGAACACCGGGGAGCTGTTTTTT
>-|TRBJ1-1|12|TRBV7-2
CASSSNRVGAFF
TGTGCCAGCAGCTCAAACAGGGTTGGGGCTTTCTTT
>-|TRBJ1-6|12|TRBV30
CACYKGNSPLHF
TGTGCCTGCTACAAGGGGAATTCACCCCTCCACTTT
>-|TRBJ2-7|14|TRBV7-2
CASTVAPGTYEQYF
TGTGCCAGCACCGTAGCCCCAGGCACCTACGAGCAGTACTTC
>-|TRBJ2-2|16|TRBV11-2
CASRPIPGHFTGELFF
TGTGCCAGCAGACCTATCCCGGGACACTTCACCGGGGAGCTGTTTTTT
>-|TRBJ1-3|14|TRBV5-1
CASSLAGIGNTIYF
TGCGCCAGCAGCTTGGCGGGGATCGGAAACACCATATATTTT
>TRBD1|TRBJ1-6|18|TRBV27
CASSPKGQQGANGSPLHF
TGTGCCAGCAGTCCGAAAGGCCAACAGGGGGCGAACGGTTCACCCCTCCACTTT